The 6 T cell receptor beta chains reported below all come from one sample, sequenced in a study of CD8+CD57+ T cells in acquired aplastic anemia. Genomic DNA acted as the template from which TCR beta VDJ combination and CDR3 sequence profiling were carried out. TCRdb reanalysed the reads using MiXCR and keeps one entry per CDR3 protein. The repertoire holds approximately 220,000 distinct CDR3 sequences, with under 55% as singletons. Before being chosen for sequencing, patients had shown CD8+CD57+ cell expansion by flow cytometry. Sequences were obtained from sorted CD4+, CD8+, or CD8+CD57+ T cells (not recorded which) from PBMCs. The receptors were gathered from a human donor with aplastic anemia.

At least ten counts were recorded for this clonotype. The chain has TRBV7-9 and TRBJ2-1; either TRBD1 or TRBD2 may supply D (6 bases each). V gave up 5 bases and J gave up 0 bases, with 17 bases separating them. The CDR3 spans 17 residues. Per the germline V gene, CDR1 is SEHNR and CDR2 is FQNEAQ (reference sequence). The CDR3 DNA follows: TGTGCCAGCAGCCCACCCTCCGGGGGCCCCTCCTACAATGAGCAGTTCTTC. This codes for CASSPPSGGPSYNEQFF.

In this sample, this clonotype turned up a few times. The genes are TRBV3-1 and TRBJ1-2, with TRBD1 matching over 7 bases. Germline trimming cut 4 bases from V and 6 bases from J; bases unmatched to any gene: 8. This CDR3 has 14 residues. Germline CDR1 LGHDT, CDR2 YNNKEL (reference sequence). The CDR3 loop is CASSLLTGNDGYTF. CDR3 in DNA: TGTGCCAGCAGCCTTTTGACAGGGAACGATGGCTACACCTTC.

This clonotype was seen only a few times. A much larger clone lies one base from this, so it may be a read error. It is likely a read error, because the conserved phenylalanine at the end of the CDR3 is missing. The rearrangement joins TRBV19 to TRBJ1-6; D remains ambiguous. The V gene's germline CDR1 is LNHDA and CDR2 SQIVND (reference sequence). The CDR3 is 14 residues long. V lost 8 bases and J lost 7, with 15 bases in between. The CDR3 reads CASGRGSPNSPLHL. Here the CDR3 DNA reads TGTGCCAGTGGGAGAGGGAGCCCGAATTCACCCCTCCACCTT.

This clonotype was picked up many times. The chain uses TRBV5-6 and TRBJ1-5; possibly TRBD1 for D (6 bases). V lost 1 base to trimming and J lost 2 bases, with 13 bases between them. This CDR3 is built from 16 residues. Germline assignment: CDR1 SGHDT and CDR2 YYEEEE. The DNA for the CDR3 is TGTGCCAGCAGCTTGACGGGGGCTCTGGGCAATCAGCCCCAGCATTTT. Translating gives CASSLTGALGNQPQHF.

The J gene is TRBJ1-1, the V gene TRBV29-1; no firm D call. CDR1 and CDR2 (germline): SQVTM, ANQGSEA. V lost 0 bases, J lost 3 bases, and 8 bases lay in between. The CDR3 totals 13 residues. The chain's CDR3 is CSVEEGSYTEAFF. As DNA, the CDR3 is TGCAGCGTTGAAGAAGGGAGCTACACTGAAGCTTTCTTT. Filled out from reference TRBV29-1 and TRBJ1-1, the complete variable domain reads SAVISQKPSRDICQRGTSLTIQCQVDSQVTMMFWYRQQPGQSLTLIATANQGSEATYESGFVIDKFPISRPNLTFSTLTVSNMSPEDSSIYLCSVEEGSYTEAFFGQGTRLTVV.

CDR3 loop: CATSSGQPNQPQHF. The CDR3 DNA reads TGTGCCACCTCCTCGGGACAGCCCAATCAGCCCCAGCATTTT. The V call is TRBV24-1, the J call TRBJ1-5; the match to TRBD1 covers 7 bases. Germline CDR1 reads KGHDR; CDR2 reads SFDVKD. Trimming at V came to 9 bases and at J to 3 bases, leaving 7 bases not matched to a gene. This CDR3 has 14 residues.